The clone carrying this T cell receptor (beta chain) is termed medium-sized (0.01 to 0.1%). TCRdb re-analysed the 5' RACE reads in MiXCR, keeping a single row per CDR3 protein. This sample yields about 450,000 distinct CDR3 sequences, of which about 25% are seen a single time; around 14% belongs to the top ten. This CDR3 contains 16 residues. CDR1 and CDR2 from the germline V gene are LNHDA and SQIVND (reference sequence). Trimming removed 7 bases at V and 0 bases at J, with 19 bases between. This record comes from a study of T-cell memory formation after mild COVID-19. The receptor's source is an adult woman who had mild COVID-19 (a few samples of this study predate the infection). Cell type and time point are not known. The source material was PBMCs or a T cell subset sorted from them (not recorded which). V and J are TRBV19 and TRBJ2-7; no reliable D call. In DNA form, the CDR3 reads TGTGCCAGTAAGGACGTATCAGTGACGAGCTCCTACGAGCAGTACTTC. It yields the protein CASKDVSVTSSYEQYF.